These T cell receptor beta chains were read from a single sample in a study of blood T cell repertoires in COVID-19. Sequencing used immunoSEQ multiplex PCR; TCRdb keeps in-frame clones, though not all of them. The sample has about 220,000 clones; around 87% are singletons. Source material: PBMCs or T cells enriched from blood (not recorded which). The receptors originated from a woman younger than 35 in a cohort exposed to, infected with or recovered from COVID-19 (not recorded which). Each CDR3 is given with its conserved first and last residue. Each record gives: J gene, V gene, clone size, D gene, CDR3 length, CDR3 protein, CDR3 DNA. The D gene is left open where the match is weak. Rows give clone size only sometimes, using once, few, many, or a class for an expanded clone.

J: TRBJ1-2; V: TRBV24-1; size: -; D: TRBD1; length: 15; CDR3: CATSDPRQGAEGYTF; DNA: TGTGCCACCAGTGACCCCCGACAGGGGGCGGAGGGCTACACCTTC
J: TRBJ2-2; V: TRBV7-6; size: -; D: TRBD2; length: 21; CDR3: CASSLAFFVGLADTNTGELFF; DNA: TGTGCCAGCAGCTTAGCGTTTTTTGTGGGACTAGCGGACACGAACACCGGGGAGCTGTTTTTT
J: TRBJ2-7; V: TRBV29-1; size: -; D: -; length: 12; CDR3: CSVDRGGREQYF; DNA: TGCAGCGTTGATCGAGGGGGACGCGAGCAGTACTTC
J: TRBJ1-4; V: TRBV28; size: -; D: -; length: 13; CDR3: CASSFQGGEKLFF; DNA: TGTGCCAGCAGTTTCCAGGGAGGGGAAAAACTGTTTTTT
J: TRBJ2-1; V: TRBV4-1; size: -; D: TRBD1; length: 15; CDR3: CASSPGTARNNEQFF; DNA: TGCGCCAGCAGCCCCGGGACAGCACGAAACAATGAGCAGTTCTTC
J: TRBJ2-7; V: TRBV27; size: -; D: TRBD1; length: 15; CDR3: CASRTSRDRGYEQYF; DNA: TGTGCCAGCAGGACTAGCCGGGACAGGGGCTACGAGCAGTACTTC
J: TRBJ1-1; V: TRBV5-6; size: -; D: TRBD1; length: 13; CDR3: CASSLYRGAEAFF; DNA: TGTGCCAGCAGCTTATACAGGGGAGCTGAAGCTTTCTTT
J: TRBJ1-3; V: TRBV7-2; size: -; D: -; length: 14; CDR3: CASSYQGTGNTIYF; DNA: TGTGCCAGCAGCTACCAGGGGACTGGAAACACCATATATTTT
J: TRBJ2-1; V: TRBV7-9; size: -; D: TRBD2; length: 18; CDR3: CASSLTSGRVAGYNEQFF; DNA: TGTGCCAGCAGCTTAACCTCAGGTCGGGTAGCGGGATACAATGAGCAGTTCTTC
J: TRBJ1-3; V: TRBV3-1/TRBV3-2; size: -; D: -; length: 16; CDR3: CASSQVSVASGNTIYF; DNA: TGTGCCAGCAGCCAAGTCTCCGTGGCCTCTGGAAACACCATATATTTT
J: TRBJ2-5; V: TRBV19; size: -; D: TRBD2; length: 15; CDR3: CASSTSGRAIETQYF; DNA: TGTGCCAGTAGTACTAGCGGGAGGGCCATAGAGACCCAGTACTTC
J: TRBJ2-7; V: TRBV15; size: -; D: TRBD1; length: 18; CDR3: CATSSRDRGLLSSYEQYF; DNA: TGTGCCACCAGCAGTCGGGACAGGGGGCTCCTGAGCTCCTACGAGCAGTACTTC
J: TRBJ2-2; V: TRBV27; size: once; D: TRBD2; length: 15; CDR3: CASSSGGRNTGELFF; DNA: TGTGCCAGCAGTTCGGGGGGGCGGAACACCGGGGAGCTGTTTTTT
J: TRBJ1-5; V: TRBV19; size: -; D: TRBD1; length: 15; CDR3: CASKEGQGALGPQHF; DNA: TGTGCCAGTAAGGAAGGACAGGGGGCCCTAGGGCCCCAGCATTTT
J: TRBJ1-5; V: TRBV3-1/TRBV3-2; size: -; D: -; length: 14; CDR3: CASSRGQGSWPQHF; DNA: TGTGCCAGCAGCCGGGGGCAGGGGAGCTGGCCCCAGCATTTT
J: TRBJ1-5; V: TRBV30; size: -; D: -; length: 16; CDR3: CAWSGTVTFSNQPQHF; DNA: TGTGCCTGGAGTGGTACAGTGACATTTAGCAATCAGCCCCAGCATTTT
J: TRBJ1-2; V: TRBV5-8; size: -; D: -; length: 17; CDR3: CASSLAEVGLGAYGYTF; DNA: TGTGCCAGCAGCTTGGCGGAGGTGGGATTGGGGGCCTATGGCTACACCTTC
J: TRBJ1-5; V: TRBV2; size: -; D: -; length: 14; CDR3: CASSVRGLGQPQHF; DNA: TGTGCCAGCAGTGTGCGGGGCCTAGGGCAGCCCCAGCATTTT
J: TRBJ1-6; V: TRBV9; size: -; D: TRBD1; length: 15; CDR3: CASSSAGTVNSPLHF; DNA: TGTGCCAGCAGCTCAGCCGGGACAGTTAATTCACCCCTCCACTTT
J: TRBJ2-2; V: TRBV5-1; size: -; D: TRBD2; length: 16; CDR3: CASSLRLAGNTGELFF; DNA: TGCGCCAGCAGCTTACGACTAGCGGGGAACACCGGGGAGCTGTTTTTT
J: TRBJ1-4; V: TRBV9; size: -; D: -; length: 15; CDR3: CASSPASSTNEKLFF; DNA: TGTGCCAGCAGCCCCGCCAGTTCAACTAATGAAAAACTGTTTTTT
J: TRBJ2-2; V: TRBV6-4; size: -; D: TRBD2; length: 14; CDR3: CASSGRGGTGELFF; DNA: TGTGCCAGCAGTGGACGGGGGGGCACCGGGGAGCTGTTTTTT
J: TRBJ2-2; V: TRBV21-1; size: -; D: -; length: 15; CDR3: CASSDSGGNTGELFF; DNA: TGTGCCAGCAGCGATAGCGGGGGGAACACCGGGGAGCTGTTTTTT
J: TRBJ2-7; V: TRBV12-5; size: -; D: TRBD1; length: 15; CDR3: CASVHRDRGAYEQYF; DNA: TGTGCTAGTGTTCACCGGGACAGGGGCGCCTACGAGCAGTACTTC
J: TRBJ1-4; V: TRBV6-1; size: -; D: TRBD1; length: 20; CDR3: CASSEARKGQLIATNEKLFF; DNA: TGTGCCAGCAGTGAAGCGCGGAAGGGACAGTTGATTGCAACTAATGAAAAACTGTTTTTT
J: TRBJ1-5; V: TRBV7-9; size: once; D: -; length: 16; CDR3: CASSSTGAYSNQPQHF; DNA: TGTGCCAGCAGCTCCACAGGAGCCTATAGCAATCAGCCCCAGCATTTT
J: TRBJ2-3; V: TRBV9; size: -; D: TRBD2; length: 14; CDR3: CASRGTSGADTQYF; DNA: TGTGCCAGCAGAGGGACTAGCGGGGCAGATACGCAGTATTTT
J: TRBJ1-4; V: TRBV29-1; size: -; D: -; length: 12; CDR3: CSVEREGEKLFF; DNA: TGCAGCGTTGAGAGGGAGGGCGAAAAACTGTTTTTT
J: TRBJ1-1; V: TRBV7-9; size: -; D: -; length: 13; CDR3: CASSEGGVPEAFF; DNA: TGTGCCAGCAGCGAGGGGGGGGTCCCTGAAGCTTTCTTT
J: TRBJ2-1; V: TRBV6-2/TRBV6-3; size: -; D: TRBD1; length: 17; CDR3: CASSPLPGQGVYNEQFF; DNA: TGTGCCAGCAGCCCACTTCCTGGACAGGGCGTTTACAATGAGCAGTTCTTC
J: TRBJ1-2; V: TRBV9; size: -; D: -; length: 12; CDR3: CASSVGGAGYTF; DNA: TGTGCCAGCAGCGTAGGGGGCGCGGGCTACACCTTC
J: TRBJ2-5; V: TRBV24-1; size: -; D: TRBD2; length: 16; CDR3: CATSGPGLAGAETQYF; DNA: TGTGCCACCAGTGGCCCGGGACTAGCGGGAGCGGAGACCCAGTACTTC
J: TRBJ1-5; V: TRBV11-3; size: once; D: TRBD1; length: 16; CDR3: CASSLGTGRTSQPQHF; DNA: TGTGCCAGCAGCTTAGGGACAGGGAGGACGAGTCAGCCCCAGCATTTT
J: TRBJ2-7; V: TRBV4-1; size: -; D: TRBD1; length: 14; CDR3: CASSPGQGSYEQYF; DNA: TGCGCCAGCAGCCCGGGACAGGGATCCTACGAGCAGTACTTC
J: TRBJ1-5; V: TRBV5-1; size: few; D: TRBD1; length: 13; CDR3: CASSKQGDQPQHF; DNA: TGCGCCAGCAGCAAGCAGGGGGATCAGCCCCAGCATTTT
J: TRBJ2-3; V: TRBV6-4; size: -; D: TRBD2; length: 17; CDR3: CASSDSTTSGGADTQYF; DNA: TGTGCCAGCAGTGACTCGACGACTAGCGGGGGGGCCGATACGCAGTATTTT
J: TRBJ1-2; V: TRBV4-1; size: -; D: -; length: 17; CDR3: CASSQGVVRWSGSGYTF; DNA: TGCGCCAGCAGCCAAGGCGTTGTGCGTTGGTCCGGTTCTGGCTACACCTTC
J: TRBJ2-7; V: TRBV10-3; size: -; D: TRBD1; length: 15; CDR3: CAISESQGRADEQYF; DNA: TGTGCCATCAGTGAGTCACAGGGGCGGGCCGACGAGCAGTACTTC
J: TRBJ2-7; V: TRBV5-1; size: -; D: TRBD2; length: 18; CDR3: CASSLGALAGGAAVEQYF; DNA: TGCGCCAGCAGCTTGGGGGCCTTAGCGGGAGGGGCAGCGGTCGAGCAGTACTTC
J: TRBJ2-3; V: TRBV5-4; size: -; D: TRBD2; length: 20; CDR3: CASSLSPGLAGGRGTDTQYF; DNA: TGTGCCAGCAGCCTTTCGCCGGGACTAGCGGGGGGGAGAGGGACAGATACGCAGTATTTT
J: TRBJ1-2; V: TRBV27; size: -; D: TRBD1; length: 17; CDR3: CASSTTGVREGNYGYTF; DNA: TGTGCCAGCAGTACTACAGGGGTCAGAGAGGGTAACTATGGCTACACCTTC
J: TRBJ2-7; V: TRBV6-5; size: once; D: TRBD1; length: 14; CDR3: CASSPGQGTYEQYF; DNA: TGTGCCAGCAGCCCGGGACAGGGCACCTACGAGCAGTACTTC
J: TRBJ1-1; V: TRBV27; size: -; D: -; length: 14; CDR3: CASSLRGQWTEAFF; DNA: TGTGCCAGCAGTTTAAGGGGCCAGTGGACTGAAGCTTTCTTT
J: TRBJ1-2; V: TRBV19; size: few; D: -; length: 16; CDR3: CASKNQVDNFPYGYTF; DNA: TGTGCCAGCAAGAACCAGGTGGACAACTTCCCCTATGGCTACACCTTC
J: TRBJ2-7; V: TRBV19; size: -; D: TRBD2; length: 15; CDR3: CASTTKEGGPPFGYF; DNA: TGTGCCAGTACCACCAAGGAGGGAGGGCCCCCCTTTGGATACTTC
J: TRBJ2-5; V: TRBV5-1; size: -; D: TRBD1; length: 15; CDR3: CASSPLDRVQETQYF; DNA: TGCGCCAGCAGCCCCCTCGACAGGGTCCAAGAGACCCAGTACTTC
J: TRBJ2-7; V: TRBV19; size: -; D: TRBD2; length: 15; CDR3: CASSTIGLAGEEQYF; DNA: TGTGCCAGTAGTACTATCGGACTAGCGGGAGAAGAGCAGTACTTC
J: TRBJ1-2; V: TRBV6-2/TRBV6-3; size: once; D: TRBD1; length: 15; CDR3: CASSYEGQGRLGYTF; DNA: TGTGCCAGCAGTTACGAAGGACAGGGGCGTTTGGGCTACACCTTC
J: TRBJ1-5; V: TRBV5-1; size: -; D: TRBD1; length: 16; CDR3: CASSPGTEHSNQPQHF; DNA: TGCGCCAGCAGCCCAGGGACAGAGCATAGCAATCAGCCCCAGCATTTT
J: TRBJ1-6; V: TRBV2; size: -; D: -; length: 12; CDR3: CASSALYSPLHF; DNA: TGTGCCAGCAGTGCCCTCTACTCACCCCTCCACTTT
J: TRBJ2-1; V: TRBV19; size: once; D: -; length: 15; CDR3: CASRSPSEEYNEQFF; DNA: TGTGCCAGTAGATCCCCTAGCGAGGAATACAATGAGCAGTTCTTC
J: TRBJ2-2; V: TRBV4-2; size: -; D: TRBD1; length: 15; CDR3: CASSIQGASTGELFF; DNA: TGTGCCAGCAGCATACAGGGGGCGAGCACCGGGGAGCTGTTTTTT
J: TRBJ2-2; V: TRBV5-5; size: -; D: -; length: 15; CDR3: CASSPLTGEVGELFF; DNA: TGTGCCAGCAGCCCACTCACAGGGGAGGTAGGGGAGCTGTTTTTT
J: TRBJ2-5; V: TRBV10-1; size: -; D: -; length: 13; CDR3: CASSLGLRETQYF; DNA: TGCGCCAGCAGCCTGGGACTCCGGGAGACCCAGTACTTC
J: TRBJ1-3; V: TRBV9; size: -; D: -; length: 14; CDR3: CASSESGTDNTIYF; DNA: TGTGCCAGCAGCGAAAGCGGGACTGACAACACCATATATTTT
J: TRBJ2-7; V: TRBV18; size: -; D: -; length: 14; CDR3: CASSPTVRVEEQYF; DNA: TGTGCCAGCTCACCAACCGTTCGGGTAGAGGAGCAGTACTTC
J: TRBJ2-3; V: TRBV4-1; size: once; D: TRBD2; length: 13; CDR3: CASSQEREDTQYF; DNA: TGCGCCAGCAGCCAAGAGCGGGAGGATACGCAGTATTTT
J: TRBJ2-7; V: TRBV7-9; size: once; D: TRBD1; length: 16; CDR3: CASSLGHGTAFYEQYF; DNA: TGTGCCAGCAGCTTAGGTCACGGGACAGCCTTCTACGAGCAGTACTTC